The entry below describes one TCR beta chain. The data stem from a study of blood T cell repertoires in COVID-19. In the study overall: Samples came from the United States, Italy and Spain, spanning acute and convalescent COVID-19. T cells, B-cell-depleted T cells, or PBMCs supplied cDNA or gDNA.

From germline, CDR1 is LGHDT and CDR2 YNNKEL (reference sequence). This CDR3 is built from 17 residues. J lost 8 bases, V lost 2 bases, and 10 bases had no gene match. Authors' analysis steps: Reference gene primers were amplified, and this amplification served to estimate nucleated cell counts. Assay used: immunoSEQ multiplex PCR; TCRdb lists only in-frame clones, some missing. V and J calls and clone size come straight from that table; D and trimming were deduced from the DNA. The sample lists a few hundred thousand clones; 75% to 85% were seen once. Sequencing used peripheral blood. This clonotype originated in a man in his fifties or sixties with active or convalescent COVID-19. The rearrangement links TRBV3-1 (or the pseudogene TRBV3-2) to TRBJ2-1; 12 bases map to TRBD2. CDR3 nucleotide sequence: TGTGCCAGCAGCCAATTAATTACTAGCGGGAGGAGCGATGAGCAGTTCTTC. Its translation: CASSQLITSGRSDEQFF.